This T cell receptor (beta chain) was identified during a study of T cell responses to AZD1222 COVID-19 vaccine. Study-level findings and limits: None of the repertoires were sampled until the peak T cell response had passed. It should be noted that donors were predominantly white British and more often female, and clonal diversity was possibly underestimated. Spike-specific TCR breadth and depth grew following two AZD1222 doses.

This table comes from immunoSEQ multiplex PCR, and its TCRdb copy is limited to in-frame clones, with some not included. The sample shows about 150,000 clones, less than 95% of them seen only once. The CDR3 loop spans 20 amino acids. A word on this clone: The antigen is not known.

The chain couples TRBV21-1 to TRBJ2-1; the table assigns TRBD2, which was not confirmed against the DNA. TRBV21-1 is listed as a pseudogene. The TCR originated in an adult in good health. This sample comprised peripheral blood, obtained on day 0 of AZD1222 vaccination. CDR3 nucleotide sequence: TGTGCCAGCAGCAAAGAGCCCTGGGATTGGCGGGAGAGGGCGCACAATGAGCAGTTCTTC. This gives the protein CASSKEPWDWRERAHNEQFF.